What follows are 27 T cell receptor beta chains derived from one specimen sequenced in a study of T cells in Graves' hyperthyroidism and ophthalmopathy. RNA transcripts were the template for amplifying TCR beta CDR3 regions. The HTBI primer set drove a first-round RT-PCR of the TCR CDR3. MiXCR, applied by TCRdb to the multiplex PCR reads, yields one record per CDR3 protein. Here the sample spans roughly 500,000 distinct CDR3 sequences, around a fifth being singletons. Sequencing input: blood. The receptors were gathered from a woman between 65 and 79 years old with Graves' ophthalmopathy.

The table lists this clonotype with a few counts. This chain uses TRBV5-1 with TRBJ1-2; tentatively, D is TRBD1 (6 bases). The germline CDR1 and CDR2 sequences are SGHRS and YFSETQ. V was pared by 4 bases and J by 2 bases, with 12 bases between. The CDR3 totals 14 residues. For the CDR3, the DNA is TGCGCCAGCAGCAGGGGGGACACCAACTATGGCTACACCTTC. This sequence encodes CASSRGDTNYGYTF.

This clonotype showed up many times. J is TRBJ1-1 and V is TRBV5-1; D not certain. Trimming took 5 bases from V and 4 from J, leaving 15 bases between them. This CDR3 comprises 14 residues. Per the germline V gene, CDR1 is SGHRS and CDR2 is YFSETQ. CDR3 sequence reads: CASSLRAESTEAFF. CDR3 nucleotides: TGCGCCAGCAGTCTAAGGGCGGAAAGCACTGAAGCTTTCTTT.

The sample holds many counts of this clonotype. V usage is TRBV12-3 or TRBV12-4 and J usage is TRBJ1-5; D perhaps matches TRBD1 (5 bases). This CDR3 comprises 14 residues. V lost 2 bases, J lost 5 bases, and 10 bases lay in between. The CDR3, as DNA: TGTGCCAGCAGTTTAAGCCAGGGCCATCAGCCCCAGCATTTT. This sequence encodes CASSLSQGHQPQHF.

The genes are TRBV10-3 and TRBJ2-7; 7 bases agree with TRBD2. The CDR3 extends over 17 amino acids. Losses at the gene ends were 10 bases for V and 3 bases for J; bases not matched to a gene: 21. Germline V gene lookup returns CDR1 ENHRY and CDR2 SYGVKD. CDR3 bases: TGTGCCACCACGGGAGGCCTAGGCGGCGGAGCGTACTACGAGCAGTACTTC. Protein: CATTGGLGGGAYYEQYF.

This clonotype was counted many times. The CDR3 loop is CASRSTGGGTEAFF. CDR3 bases: TGCGCCAGCAGAAGTACAGGGGGGGGCACTGAAGCTTTCTTT. The chain combines TRBV5-1 with TRBJ1-1, with TRBD1 matching 8 bases. The length of the CDR3 is 14 residues. The trim removed 5 bases at V and 4 bases at J, leaving 7 bases unmatched. Germline V gives CDR1 SGHRS, CDR2 YFSETQ.

Ten or more counts support this clonotype. The chain carries TRBV6-1 and TRBJ1-2; D is possibly TRBD1 (6 bases). Per germline, CDR1 MNHNS and CDR2 SASEGT. CDR3 length equals 13 residues. The V end lost 4 bases, the J end lost 2 bases, and 8 bases lay between the germline ends. This chain's CDR3 is CASSGTANYGYTF. As DNA, the CDR3 is TGTGCCAGCAGTGGGACAGCAAACTATGGCTACACCTTC.

This clonotype was detected many times. The chain is built from TRBV12-3 or TRBV12-4 and TRBJ1-1; D is uncertain. The CDR3 has 15 residues. The V and J ends lost 3 bases and 1 base respectively, with 12 bases between them. This CDR3 is CASSLAYPENTEAFF. The CDR3 nucleotides read TGTGCCAGCAGTTTGGCGTATCCTGAGAACACTGAAGCTTTCTTT.

The V and J genes are TRBV3-1 and TRBJ2-7; D gene unclear. This CDR3 contains 12 residues. Germline values: CDR1 LGHDT, CDR2 YNNKEL (reference sequence). V dropped 3 bases and J dropped 2 bases, with 5 bases sitting between them. The CDR3 sequence: CASSHFPYEQYF. The CDR3 region has the DNA TGTGCCAGCAGCCATTTCCCCTACGAGCAGTACTTC.

This clonotype was seen ten or more times. This chain connects TRBV3-1 to TRBJ1-1, with TRBD1 as a possible D gene (5 bases). The germline CDR1 and CDR2 sequences are LGHDT and YNNKEL (reference sequence). Trimming pared 0 bases from V and 1 base from J, leaving 6 bases between. CDR3 length: 14 residues. The DNA of the CDR3 is TGTGCCAGCAGCCAAGAGACAGCGAACACTGAAGCTTTCTTT. Amino acids: CASSQETANTEAFF.

This chain connects TRBV7-3 to TRBJ2-1, with D unresolved. Germline CDR1 is SGHTA and CDR2 is FQGTGA. CDR3 size: 15 residues. V was pared by 5 bases and J by 0 bases, with 11 bases between. CDR3 DNA sequence: TGTGCCAGCAGCGGCAGCTGGAGCTCCTACAATGAGCAGTTCTTC. This sequence encodes CASSGSWSSYNEQFF.

The chain has TRBV20-1 and TRBJ2-7; 12 nucleotides match TRBD2. The CDR3 is 15 residues long. Germline V lookup: CDR1 DFQATT, CDR2 SNEGSKA (reference sequence). V shed 1 base, J shed 3 bases, and the junction held 4 bases outside the gene matches. The CDR3 coding sequence is TGCAGTGCTAGAGGACTAGCGGGAGCCATCTACGAGCAGTACTTC. It encodes CSARGLAGAIYEQYF.

The chain is built from TRBV19 and TRBJ2-7; TRBD2 matches at 12 bases. The ends lost 5 bases at V and 6 bases at J; junction bases unmatched: 5. The CDR3 is 14 amino acids. The germline V gene has CDR1 LNHDA and CDR2 SQIVND (reference sequence). CDR3: CASSETSGSGEQYF. The CDR3 region has the DNA TGTGCCAGTAGTGAGACTAGCGGGAGTGGCGAGCAGTACTTC.

This clonotype has just a few counts. The V gene is TRBV5-5, the J gene TRBJ2-1; TRBD2 might be the D (5 bases). Per germline, CDR1 SGHKS and CDR2 YYEKEE (reference sequence). The V end lost 3 bases, the J end lost 10 bases, and 11 bases lay between the germline ends. The CDR3 contains 12 residues. CDR3 protein: CASSSTRGEQFF. The CDR3 DNA reads TGTGCCAGCAGCTCGACACGCGGGGAGCAGTTCTTC.

This clonotype has more than one count but fewer than ten. This chain uses TRBV12-3 or TRBV12-4 with TRBJ2-7; 7 bases agree with TRBD2. J gave up 6 bases and V 3 bases, and 5 bases lay outside the gene matches. The CDR3 covers 13 residues. The CDR3 protein is CASSLGGGSEQYF. Written as DNA, the CDR3 is TGTGCCAGCAGTTTGGGGGGAGGGTCCGAGCAGTACTTC.

This clonotype was found many times. The rearrangement links TRBV11-2 to TRBJ1-1; D remains unclear. CDR1 is SGHAT and CDR2 is FQNNGV in the germline V gene. CDR3 length equals 12 residues. The V gene lost 1 base and the J gene lost 6 bases, with 6 bases spanning the gap. CDR3 sequence: CASSLGISEAFF. For the CDR3, the DNA is TGTGCCAGCAGCTTAGGCATATCTGAAGCTTTCTTT.

About this clonotype: A clone one base away is much larger, so this may be a read error. The chain combines TRBV11-2 with TRBJ1-1; D is undetermined. The CDR3 loop spans 13 amino acids. Per germline, CDR1 SGHAT and CDR2 FQNNGV. Deletions cut 5 bases from V and 1 base from J, with 8 bases between. The CDR3 here is CASSADQNTEAFF. Written as DNA, the CDR3 is TGTGCCAGCAGCGCGGACCAGAACACTGAAGCTTTCTTT.

The sample holds a few counts of this clonotype. The chain joins TRBV25-1 to TRBJ2-5; D is perhaps TRBD2 (6 bases). Germline lookup yields CDR1 MGHDK and CDR2 SYGVNS. The CDR3 totals 17 residues. V lost 3 bases and J lost 4, with 21 bases in between. In DNA, the CDR3 is TGTGCCAGCAGTGACCGGAGGAGGGCCAGTGTCCCAGAGACCCAGTACTTC. Translating gives CASSDRRRASVPETQYF.

This clonotype was observed at least ten times. The gene calls are TRBV12-3 or TRBV12-4 and TRBJ1-1; 8 bases map to TRBD1. Trimming cost V 7 bases and J 6 bases; bases outside gene matches: 13. The CDR3 is made up of 15 amino acids. CDR3 in DNA: TGTGCCAGCAATACATTCAACAGGGGGTTGGCTGAAGCTTTCTTT. Residues: CASNTFNRGLAEAFF.

There are a few counts of this clonotype. The chain combines TRBV7-2 with TRBJ1-1; no firm D call. Germline V gene data show CDR1 as SGHTA and CDR2 as FQGNSA. Trimming pared 5 bases from V and 2 bases from J, leaving 12 bases between. This CDR3 spans 14 amino acids. CDR3 coding DNA: TGTGCCAGCAGCATTTGGACGGGAAACACTGAAGCTTTCTTT. The encoded protein is CASSIWTGNTEAFF.

This clonotype came up many times. This chain links TRBV7-2 with TRBJ1-1; TRBD1 agrees at 10 bases. Trimming at V came to 5 bases and at J to 0 bases, leaving 3 bases not matched to a gene. CDR3 length: 15 amino acids. Germline values: CDR1 SGHTA, CDR2 FQGNSA. The CDR3 loop reads CASSPTGGVNTEAFF. In DNA, the CDR3 is TGTGCCAGCAGCCCGACAGGGGGCGTGAACACTGAAGCTTTCTTT.

This clonotype was detected only a few times. V is TRBV10-2 and J is TRBJ2-3; D perhaps matches TRBD1 (5 bases). Per the germline V gene, CDR1 is WSHSY and CDR2 is SAAADI. The CDR3 loop spans 14 amino acids. Trimming stripped 6 bases from V and 3 bases from J, with 13 bases between. In nucleotides, the CDR3 is TGCGCCAGCAGGCAGGGATTCGGTACAGATACGCAGTATTTT. As protein: CASRQGFGTDTQYF.

This clonotype occurred many times. This rearrangement joins TRBV20-1 to TRBJ1-2, with D tentatively TRBD1 (5 bases). Trimming removed 6 bases at V and 0 bases at J, with 20 bases between. From germline, CDR1 is DFQATT and CDR2 SNEGSKA (reference sequence). The CDR3 sequence is 16 residues long. The CDR3: CSAPLPRDASNYGYTF. In DNA, the CDR3 is TGCAGTGCCCCACTCCCCCGGGACGCGTCTAACTATGGCTACACCTTC.

The sample holds a few counts of this clonotype. This chain joins TRBV30 and TRBJ1-1, with D possibly being TRBD1 (5 bases). Germline V gene sequence: CDR1 GTSNPN, CDR2 SVGIG (reference sequence). Trimming left V 0 bases short and J 3 bases short, with 14 bases between. This CDR3 spans 15 amino acids. Here the CDR3 reads CAWSVKRDRDTEAFF. CDR3 bases: TGTGCCTGGAGTGTAAAGAGGGACCGGGACACTGAAGCTTTCTTT.

The CDR3 region is CASSLAAGDRRETQYF. DNA for the CDR3: TGTGCCAGCAGCTTAGCGGCGGGAGACAGGAGAGAGACCCAGTACTTC. The rearrangement joins TRBV7-2 to TRBJ2-5, with D possibly TRBD2 on 7 matching bases. Germline CDR1 SGHTA, CDR2 FQGNSA. V shed 0 bases and J shed 4 bases, with 15 bases lying between them. This CDR3 region has 16 residues.

In regard to this clonotype: The junction departs from germline at one end; a sequencing error may be responsible. CDR3 amino acids: CASGLEWRGSYEQYF. The CDR3 DNA reads as TGTGCCAGCGGCTTAGAGTGGCGCGGGAGCTACGAGCAGTACTTC. V is TRBV7-8 and J is TRBJ2-7; 7 positions match TRBD2. The CDR3 covers 15 residues. CDR1 is SGHVS, CDR2 FQNEAQ, per germline.

There are a few counts of this clonotype. The gene calls are TRBV10-3 and TRBJ2-6; D is unclear. Deletions cut 2 bases from V and 4 bases from J, with 9 bases between. The CDR3 is made up of 15 amino acids. Germline V gene data show CDR1 as ENHRY and CDR2 as SYGVKD. The CDR3 region has the DNA TGTGCCATCAGTGAGCTCGGAACCGGGGCCAACGTCCTGACTTTC. Its protein product is CAISELGTGANVLTF.

The chain recombines TRBV5-1 with TRBJ2-5; D assignment may be TRBD1 or TRBD2 (5 bases each). The V end was cut by 3 bases, the J end by 7 bases, with 13 bases between. CDR3 length equals 13 residues. CDR1 is SGHRS, CDR2 YFSETQ, per germline. CDR3 sequence reads: CASSSRTGPTQYF. In nucleotides, the CDR3 is TGCGCCAGCAGCTCCCGGACGGGACCGACCCAGTACTTC. Based on the CDR3 plus reference TRBV5-1 and TRBJ2-5, the full variable domain is KAGVTQTPRYLIKTRGQQVTLSCSPISGHRSVSWYQQTPGQGLQFLFEYFSETQRNKGNFPGRFSGRQFSNSRSEMNVSTLELGDSALYLCASSSRTGPTQYFGPGTRLLVL.